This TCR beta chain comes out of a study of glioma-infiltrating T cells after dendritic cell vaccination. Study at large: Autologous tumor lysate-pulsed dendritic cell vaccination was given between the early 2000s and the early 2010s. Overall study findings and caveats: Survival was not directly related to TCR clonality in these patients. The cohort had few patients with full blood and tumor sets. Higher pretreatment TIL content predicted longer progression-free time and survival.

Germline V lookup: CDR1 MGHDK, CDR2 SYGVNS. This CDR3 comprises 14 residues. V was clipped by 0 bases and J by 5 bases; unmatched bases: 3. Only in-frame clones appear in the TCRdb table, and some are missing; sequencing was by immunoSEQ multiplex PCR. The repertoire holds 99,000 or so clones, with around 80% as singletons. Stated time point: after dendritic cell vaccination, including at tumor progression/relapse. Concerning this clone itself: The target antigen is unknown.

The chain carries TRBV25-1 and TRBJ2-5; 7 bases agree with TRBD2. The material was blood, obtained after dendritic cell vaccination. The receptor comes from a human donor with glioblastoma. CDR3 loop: CASSEYGRPETQYF. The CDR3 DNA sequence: TGTGCCAGCAGTGAATACGGGAGGCCCGAGACCCAGTACTTC.